This paragraph covers one TCR beta chain sequence. The ends were cut back, 0 bases at V and 1 base at J, with 6 bases in the middle. Per the germline V gene, CDR1 is LNHNV and CDR2 is YYDKDF (reference sequence). This CDR3 has 15 residues. The data derive from a study of blood T cell repertoires in COVID-19. Study information: Sources were T cells, B-cell-depleted T cells, or PBMCs; the material itself was cDNA or gDNA.

Per the original data handling: Quantification of nucleated cells was approximated via reference gene primer amplification. Using immunoSEQ multiplex PCR, the repertoire was profiled, and TCRdb retains in-frame clones only, with some absent. Clone size and V and J calls were adopted from that table, with D and trimming inferred from the DNA. This table holds almost 200,000 clones, about 85% found once. The Seattle patients joined while their infection was active and were tracked longitudinally afterward. This rearrangement joins TRBV15 to TRBJ2-2, with D unclear. The sequenced sample was peripheral blood. This clonotype originated in a man aged 60-69 years with COVID-19, enrolled during active disease. Here the CDR3 DNA reads TGTGCCACCAGCAGAGATAAGAGGAACACCGGGGAGCTGTTTTTT. It translates to CATSRDKRNTGELFF.